The clone carrying this T cell receptor beta chain was detected a few times. Its antigen is not known. The study reverse transcribed the entire isolated RNA, so it sequenced expressed TCRB transcripts. Profiling relied on immunoSEQ multiplex PCR, and the TCRdb table lists in-frame clones only, not all of them. This table holds more than 300,000 clones, approximately 12% found once. V shed 4 bases and J shed 4 bases, with 16 bases lying between them. This CDR3 is built from 15 residues. In germline, CDR1 is MNHEY, CDR2 SVGAGI. This specimen belongs to a study of beta chain features in type 1 diabetes. Regarding the study as a whole: Whether HLA type affects TCRB rearrangement stayed undetermined in the present work. In every one of the four CD4+ subsets, TCRB CDR3s were moderately but significantly shorter in Type 1 diabetes patients.

Researchers reported sorting CD4+ naive, central memory, regulatory and stem cell-like memory cells via CD45RO/CCR7/CD25/CD127/CD95/CD27. The sample taken for sequencing was naive CD4+ T cells from blood. The rearrangement joins TRBV6-5 to TRBJ1-2; perhaps TRBD1 as D (5 bases). This receptor was identified in a man between 18 and 29 years old in good health. The CDR3 nucleotides read TGTGCCAGCAGTTCCTACGTCGGGGGGTCCTATGGCTACACCTTC. Encoded protein: CASSSYVGGSYGYTF.